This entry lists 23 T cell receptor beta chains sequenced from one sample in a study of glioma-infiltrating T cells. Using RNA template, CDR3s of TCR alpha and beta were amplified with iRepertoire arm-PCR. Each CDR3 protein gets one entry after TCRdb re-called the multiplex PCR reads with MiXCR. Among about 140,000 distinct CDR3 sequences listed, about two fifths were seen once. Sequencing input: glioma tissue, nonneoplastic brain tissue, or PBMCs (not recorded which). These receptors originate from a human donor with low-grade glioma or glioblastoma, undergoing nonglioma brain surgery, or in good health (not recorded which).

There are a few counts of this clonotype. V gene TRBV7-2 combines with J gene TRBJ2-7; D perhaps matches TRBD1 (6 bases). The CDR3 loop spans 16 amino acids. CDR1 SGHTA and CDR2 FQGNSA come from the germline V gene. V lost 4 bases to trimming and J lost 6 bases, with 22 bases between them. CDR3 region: CASSSLKGQGISEQYF. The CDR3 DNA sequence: TGTGCCAGCAGCTCCCTGAAGGGGCAGGGGATCAGCGAGCAGTACTTC.

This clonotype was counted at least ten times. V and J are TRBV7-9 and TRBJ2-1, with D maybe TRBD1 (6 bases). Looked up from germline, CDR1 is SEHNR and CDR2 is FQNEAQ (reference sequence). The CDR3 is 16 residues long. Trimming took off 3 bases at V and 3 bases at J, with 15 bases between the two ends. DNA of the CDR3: TGTGCCAGCAGCTTTTGGCGACAGGCGAACTACAATGAGCAGTTCTTC. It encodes CASSFWRQANYNEQFF.

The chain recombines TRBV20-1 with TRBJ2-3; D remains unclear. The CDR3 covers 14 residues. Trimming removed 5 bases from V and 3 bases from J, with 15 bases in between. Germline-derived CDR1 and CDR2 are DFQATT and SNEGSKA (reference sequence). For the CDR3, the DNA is TGCAGTGCTTTTTCTCTTTTGGCTACAGATACGCAGTATTTT. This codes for CSAFSLLATDTQYF.

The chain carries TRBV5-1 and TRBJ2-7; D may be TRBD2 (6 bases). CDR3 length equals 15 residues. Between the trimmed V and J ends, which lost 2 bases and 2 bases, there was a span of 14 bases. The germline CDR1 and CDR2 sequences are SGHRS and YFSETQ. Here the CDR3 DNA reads TGCGCCAGCAGCTTTCTCTCGGGACTCCCCTACGAGCAGTACTTC. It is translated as CASSFLSGLPYEQYF. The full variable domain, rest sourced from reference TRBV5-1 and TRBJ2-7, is KAGVTQTPRYLIKTRGQQVTLSCSPISGHRSVSWYQQTPGQGLQFLFEYFSETQRNKGNFPGRFSGRQFSNSRSEMNVSTLELGDSALYLCASSFLSGLPYEQYFGPGTRLTVT.

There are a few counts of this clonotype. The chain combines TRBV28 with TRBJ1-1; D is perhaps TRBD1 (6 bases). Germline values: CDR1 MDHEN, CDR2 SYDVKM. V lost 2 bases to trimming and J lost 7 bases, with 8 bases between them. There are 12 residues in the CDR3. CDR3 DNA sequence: TGTGCCAGCAGTTTAGACAGGTTTGAAGCTTTCTTT. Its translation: CASSLDRFEAFF. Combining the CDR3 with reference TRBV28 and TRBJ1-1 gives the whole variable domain DVKVTQSSRYLVKRTGEKVFLECVQDMDHENMFWYRQDPGLGLRLIYFSYDVKMKEKGDIPEGYSVSREKKERFSLILESASTNQTSMYLCASSLDRFEAFFGQGTRLTVV.

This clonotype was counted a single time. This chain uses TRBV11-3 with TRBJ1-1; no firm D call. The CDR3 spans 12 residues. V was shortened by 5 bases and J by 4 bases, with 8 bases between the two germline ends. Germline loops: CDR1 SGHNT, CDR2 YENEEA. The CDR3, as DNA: TGTGCCAGCAGCCACGGTGGCACTGAAGCTTTCTTT. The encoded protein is CASSHGGTEAFF.

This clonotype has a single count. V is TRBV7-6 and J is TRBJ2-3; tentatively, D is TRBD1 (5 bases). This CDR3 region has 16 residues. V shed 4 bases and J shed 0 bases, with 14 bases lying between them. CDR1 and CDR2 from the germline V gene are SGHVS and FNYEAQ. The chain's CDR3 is CASSSGLGPSTDTQYF. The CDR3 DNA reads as TGTGCCAGCAGCTCTGGGTTGGGGCCTAGCACAGATACGCAGTATTTT.

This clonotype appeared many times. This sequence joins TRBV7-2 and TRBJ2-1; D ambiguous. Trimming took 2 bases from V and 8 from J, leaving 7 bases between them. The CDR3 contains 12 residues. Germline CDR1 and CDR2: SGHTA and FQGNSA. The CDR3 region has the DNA TGTGCCAGCAGCTTATCAGGATATGAGCAGTTCTTC. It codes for CASSLSGYEQFF.

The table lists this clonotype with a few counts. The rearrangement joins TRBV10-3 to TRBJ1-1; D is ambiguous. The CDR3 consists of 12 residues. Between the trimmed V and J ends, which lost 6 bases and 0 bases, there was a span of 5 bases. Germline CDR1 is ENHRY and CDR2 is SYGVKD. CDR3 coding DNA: TGTGCCATCAGCGCTTTGAACACTGAAGCTTTCTTT. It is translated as CAISALNTEAFF.

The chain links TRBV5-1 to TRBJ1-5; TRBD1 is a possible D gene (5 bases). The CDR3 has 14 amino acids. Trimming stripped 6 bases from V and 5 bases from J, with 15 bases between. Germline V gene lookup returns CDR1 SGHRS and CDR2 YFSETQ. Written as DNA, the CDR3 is TGCGCCAGCACCCCGGGAGCGGGGGATCAGCCCCAGCATTTT. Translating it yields CASTPGAGDQPQHF. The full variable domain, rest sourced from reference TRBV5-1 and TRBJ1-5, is KAGVTQTPRYLIKTRGQQVTLSCSPISGHRSVSWYQQTPGQGLQFLFEYFSETQRNKGNFPGRFSGRQFSNSRSEMNVSTLELGDSALYLCASTPGAGDQPQHFGDGTRLSIL.

CDR3 DNA sequence: TGCAGTGCTAGTCTCCCAGGCTACGAGCAGTACTTC. Its protein is CSASLPGYEQYF. The rearrangement links TRBV20-1 to TRBJ2-7, with unresolved D. The V and J ends lost 3 bases and 3 bases respectively, with 9 bases between them. This CDR3 comprises 12 residues. In germline, CDR1 is DFQATT, CDR2 SNEGSKA (reference sequence).

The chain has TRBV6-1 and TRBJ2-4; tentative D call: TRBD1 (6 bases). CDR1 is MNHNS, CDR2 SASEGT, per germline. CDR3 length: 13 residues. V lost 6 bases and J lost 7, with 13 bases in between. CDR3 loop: CASSDRRHNIQYF. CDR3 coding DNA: TGTGCCAGCAGCGACAGGCGGCATAACATTCAGTACTTC.

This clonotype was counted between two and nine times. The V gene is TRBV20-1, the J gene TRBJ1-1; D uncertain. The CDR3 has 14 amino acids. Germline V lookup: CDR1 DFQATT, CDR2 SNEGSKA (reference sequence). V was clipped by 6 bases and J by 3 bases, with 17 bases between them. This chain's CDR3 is CSARRVSTYTEAFF. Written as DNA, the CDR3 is TGCAGTGCCAGAAGGGTCAGTACTTACACTGAAGCTTTCTTT.

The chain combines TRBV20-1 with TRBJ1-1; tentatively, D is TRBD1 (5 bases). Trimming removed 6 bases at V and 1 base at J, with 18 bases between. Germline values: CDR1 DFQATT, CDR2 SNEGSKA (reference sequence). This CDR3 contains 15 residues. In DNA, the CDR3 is TGCAGTGCAACCGGGGCCCTGAGAGAGAACACTGAAGCTTTCTTT. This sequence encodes CSATGALRENTEAFF.

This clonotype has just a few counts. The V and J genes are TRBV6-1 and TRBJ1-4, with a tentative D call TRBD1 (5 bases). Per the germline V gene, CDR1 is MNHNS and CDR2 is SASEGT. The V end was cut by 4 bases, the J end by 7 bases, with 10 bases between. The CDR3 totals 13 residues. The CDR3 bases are TGTGCCAGCAGTGCTAATAGGGGTGAAAAACTGTTTTTT. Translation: CASSANRGEKLFF.

The CDR3 nucleotides are TGTGCCAGTAGTATCCAGCGGAACACTGAAGCTTTCTTT. Translating gives CASSIQRNTEAFF. The chain uses TRBV19 and TRBJ1-1; unclear D gene. Germline CDR1 is LNHDA and CDR2 is SQIVND (reference sequence). This CDR3 has 13 amino acids. V lost 3 bases, J lost 1 base, and 6 bases lay in between. The variable domain in full, completed from reference TRBV19 and TRBJ1-1, reads DGGITQSPKYLFRKEGQNVTLSCEQNLNHDAMYWYRQDPGQGLRLIYYSQIVNDFQKGDIAEGYSVSREKKESFPLTVTSAQKNPTAFYLCASSIQRNTEAFFGQGTRLTVV.

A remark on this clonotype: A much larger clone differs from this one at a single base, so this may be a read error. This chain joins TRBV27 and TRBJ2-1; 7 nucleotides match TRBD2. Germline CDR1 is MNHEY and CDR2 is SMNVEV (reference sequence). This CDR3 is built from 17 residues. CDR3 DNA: TGTGCCAGCAGTTACTCGGGCGGGGGAAGCTCCTACAATGGGCAGTTCTTC. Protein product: CASSYSGGGSSYNGQFF.

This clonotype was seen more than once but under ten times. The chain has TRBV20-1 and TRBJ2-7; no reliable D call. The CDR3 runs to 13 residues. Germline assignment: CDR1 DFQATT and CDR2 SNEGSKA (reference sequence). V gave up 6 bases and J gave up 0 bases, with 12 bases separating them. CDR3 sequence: CSAPDLYSYEQYF. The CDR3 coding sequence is TGCAGTGCACCGGACCTTTACTCCTACGAGCAGTACTTC.

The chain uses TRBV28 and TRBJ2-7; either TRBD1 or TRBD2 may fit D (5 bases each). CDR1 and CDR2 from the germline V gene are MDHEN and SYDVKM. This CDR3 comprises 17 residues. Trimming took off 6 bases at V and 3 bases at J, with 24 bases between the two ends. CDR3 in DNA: TGTGCCAGCAGAGTTGGGGACCGTGCGAGTAGGGGCTACGAGCAGTACTTC. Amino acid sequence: CASRVGDRASRGYEQYF.

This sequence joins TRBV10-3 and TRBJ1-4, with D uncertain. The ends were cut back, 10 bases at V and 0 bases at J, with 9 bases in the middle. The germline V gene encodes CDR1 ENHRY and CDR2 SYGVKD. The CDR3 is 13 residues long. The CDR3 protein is CATQLATNEKLFF. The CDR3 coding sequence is TGTGCCACCCAGCTGGCAACTAATGAAAAACTGTTTTTT.

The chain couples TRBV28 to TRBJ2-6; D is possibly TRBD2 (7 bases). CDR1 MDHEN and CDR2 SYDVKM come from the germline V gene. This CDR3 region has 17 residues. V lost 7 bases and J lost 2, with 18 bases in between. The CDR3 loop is CASIGGGESAGANVLTF. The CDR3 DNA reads TGTGCCAGCATAGGAGGGGGGGAATCAGCTGGGGCCAACGTCCTGACTTTC.

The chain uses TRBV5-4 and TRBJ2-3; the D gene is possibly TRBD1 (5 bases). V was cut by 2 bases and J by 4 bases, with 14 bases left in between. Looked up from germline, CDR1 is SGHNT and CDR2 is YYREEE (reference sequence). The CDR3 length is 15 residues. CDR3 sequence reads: CASSLNSQGADTQYF. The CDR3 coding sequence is TGTGCCAGCAGCTTAAATAGTCAGGGTGCAGATACGCAGTATTTT. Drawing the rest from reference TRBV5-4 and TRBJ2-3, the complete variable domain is ETGVTQSPTHLIKTRGQQVTLRCSSQSGHNTVSWYQQALGQGPQFIFQYYREEENGRGNFPPRFSGLQFPNYSSELNVNALELDDSALYLCASSLNSQGADTQYFGPGTRLTVL.

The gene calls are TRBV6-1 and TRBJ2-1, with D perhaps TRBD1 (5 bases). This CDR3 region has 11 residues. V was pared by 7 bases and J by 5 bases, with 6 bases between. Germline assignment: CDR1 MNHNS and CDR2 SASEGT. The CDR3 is CASTGNNEQFF. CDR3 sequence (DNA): TGTGCCAGCACAGGGAACAATGAGCAGTTCTTC.